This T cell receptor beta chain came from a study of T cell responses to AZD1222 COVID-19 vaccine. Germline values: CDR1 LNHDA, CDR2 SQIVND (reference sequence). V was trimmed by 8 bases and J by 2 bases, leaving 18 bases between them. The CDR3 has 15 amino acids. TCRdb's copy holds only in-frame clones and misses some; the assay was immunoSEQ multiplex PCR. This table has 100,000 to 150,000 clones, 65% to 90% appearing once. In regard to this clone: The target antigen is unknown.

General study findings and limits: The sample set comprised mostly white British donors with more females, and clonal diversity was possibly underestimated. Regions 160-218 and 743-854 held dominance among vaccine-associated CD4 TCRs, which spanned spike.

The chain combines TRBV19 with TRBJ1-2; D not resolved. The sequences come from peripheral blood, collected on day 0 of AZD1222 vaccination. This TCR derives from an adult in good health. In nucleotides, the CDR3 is TGTGCCAGTCGCCTGGGCGGGGTCCGCAACTATGGCTACACCTTC. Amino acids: CASRLGGVRNYGYTF.